One and the same sample provided the 19 T cell receptor beta chains below, sequenced in a study of B cell selection in AIRE deficiency. The data were produced by immunoSEQ multiplex PCR, yet TCRdb's version contains in-frame clones alone and is incomplete. The sample records 20,000 to 25,000 clones, about 95% being singletons. The regulatory T cell sort gate was CD4+CD25hiCD127low/negative. The material sequenced was Tregs sorted from PBMCs. These receptors were taken from a human donor with AIRE deficiency.

V gene TRBV19 combines with J gene TRBJ1-6, with D possibly matching TRBD1 (5 bases). CDR1 LNHDA and CDR2 SQIVND come from the germline V gene (reference sequence). CDR3 length: 15 amino acids. V dropped 5 bases and J dropped 4 bases, with 12 bases sitting between them. Written as DNA, the CDR3 is TGTGCCAGTAGTCCCCGGACACTTTATAATTCACCCCTCCACTTT. It yields the protein CASSPRTLYNSPLHF.

In DNA, the CDR3 is TGTGCCAGCAGCCAAGGACAGGGCAGGACTGAAGCTTTCTTT. Translation: CASSQGQGRTEAFF. The genes are TRBV4-2 and TRBJ1-1, with 7 nucleotides matching TRBD1. This CDR3 has 14 residues. From germline, CDR1 is LGHNA and CDR2 YNFKEQ. V lost 1 base and J lost 5; bases outside the gene matches: 4.

The V gene is TRBV28, the J gene TRBJ2-1; 7 positions match TRBD2. Germline trimming cut 3 bases from V and 4 bases from J; bases unmatched to any gene: 6. CDR1 and CDR2 (germline): MDHEN, SYDVKM. This CDR3 contains 15 residues. CDR3 residues: CASSLGGLGYNEQFF. CDR3 DNA: TGTGCCAGCAGTTTGGGAGGGTTGGGTTACAATGAGCAGTTCTTC.

The gene calls are TRBV9 and TRBJ1-2, with a possible D match to TRBD1 (5 bases). The length of the CDR3 is 14 residues. Trimming pared 1 base from V and 1 base from J, leaving 8 bases between. Germline V gene sequence: CDR1 SGDLS, CDR2 YYNGEE. This chain's CDR3 is CASSVQGLNYGYTF. CDR3 nucleotide sequence: TGTGCCAGCAGCGTACAGGGCCTTAACTATGGCTACACCTTC. The full variable domain, its missing parts supplied by reference TRBV9 and TRBJ1-2, is DSGVTQTPKHLITATGQRVTLRCSPRSGDLSVYWYQQSLDQGLQFLIQYYNGEERAKGNILERFSAQQFPDLHSELNLSSLELGDSALYFCASSVQGLNYGYTFGSGTRLTVV.

This chain uses TRBV9 with TRBJ2-1, with 11 bases lining up with TRBD2. The CDR3 sequence is 17 residues long. With 0 bases clipped from V and 4 bases from J, the junction kept 6 bases outside the gene matches. CDR1 is SGDLS, CDR2 YYNGEE, per germline. CDR3: CASSVATSGRVYNEQFF. The CDR3 DNA reads TGTGCCAGCAGCGTAGCTACTAGCGGGAGAGTATACAATGAGCAGTTCTTC. Drawing the rest from reference TRBV9 and TRBJ2-1, the complete variable domain is DSGVTQTPKHLITATGQRVTLRCSPRSGDLSVYWYQQSLDQGLQFLIQYYNGEERAKGNILERFSAQQFPDLHSELNLSSLELGDSALYFCASSVATSGRVYNEQFFGPGTRLTVL.

Remarks on this clone: Compared with germline, one end of the junction differs, possibly owing to a read error. The chain joins TRBV28 to TRBJ1-1, with 8 bases aligning to TRBD1. The CDR3 spans 13 residues. Germline V gene lookup returns CDR1 MDHEN and CDR2 SYDVKM. CDR3: CASSLLRGQESRF. The DNA for the CDR3 is TGTGCCAGCAGTCTCCTAAGGGGACAGGAGAGTCGGTTT.

The V gene is TRBV7-2, the J gene TRBJ2-1; the match to TRBD1 covers 9 bases. The germline V gene has CDR1 SGHTA and CDR2 FQGNSA. Trimming cost V 1 base and J 4 bases; bases outside gene matches: 5. The CDR3 sequence is 16 residues long. The CDR3 region is CASSLGGDRVYNEQFF. CDR3 DNA: TGTGCCAGCAGCTTAGGGGGGGACAGGGTGTACAATGAGCAGTTCTTC.

This chain links TRBV18 with TRBJ2-3; D possibly corresponds to TRBD2 (6 bases). Trimming left V 4 bases short and J 12 bases short, with 17 bases between. The CDR3 is made up of 13 amino acids. Germline V lookup: CDR1 KGHSH, CDR2 LQKENI. The DNA for the CDR3 is TGTGCCAGCTCACGGAGGGAGGCGGGCGCCCAGTATTTT. It is translated as CASSRREAGAQYF. The full variable domain, its missing parts supplied by reference TRBV18 and TRBJ2-3, is NAGVMQNPRHLVRRRGQEARLRCSPMKGHSHVYWYRQLPEEGLKFMVYLQKENIIDESGMPKERFSAEFPKEGPSILRIQQVVRGDSAAYFCASSRREAGAQYFGPGTRLTVL.

The CDR3 bases are TGTGCCAGCAGCCCATCGGTGCCGCTCCGGGGGGAGCAGTACTTC. Its protein product is CASSPSVPLRGEQYF. This chain links TRBV7-2 with TRBJ2-7, with D perhaps matching TRBD2 (6 bases). V was clipped by 5 bases and J by 7 bases, with 21 bases between them. The CDR3 extends over 15 amino acids. CDR1 is SGHTA and CDR2 is FQGNSA in the germline V gene.

The V and J genes are TRBV7-9 and TRBJ2-1; 7 bases are shared with TRBD2. With 4 bases clipped from V and 2 bases from J, the junction kept 2 bases outside the gene matches. CDR1 SEHNR and CDR2 FQNEAQ come from the germline V gene (reference sequence). The CDR3 contains 14 residues. This chain's CDR3 is CASSSGLAYNEQFF. The CDR3 DNA is TGTGCCAGCAGCTCCGGACTAGCCTACAATGAGCAGTTCTTC.

The chain is built from TRBV6-5 and TRBJ2-7, with 7 positions matching TRBD2. From germline, CDR1 is MNHEY and CDR2 SVGAGI. The CDR3 extends over 14 amino acids. J gave up 2 bases and V 2 bases, and 3 bases lay outside the gene matches. The CDR3 here is CASSYGLAAYEQYF. The CDR3 region has the DNA TGTGCCAGCAGTTACGGGCTAGCGGCCTACGAGCAGTACTTC.

This clone has a single count. The V gene is TRBV28, the J gene TRBJ1-2, with 8 bases matching TRBD1. Unmatched junction bases numbered 12, after V lost 8 bases and J lost 4 bases. Germline CDR1 is MDHEN and CDR2 is SYDVKM. There are 15 residues in the CDR3. CDR3 amino acids: CASQSPAGGSYGYTF. DNA for the CDR3: TGTGCCAGCCAATCCCCGGCAGGGGGCAGCTATGGCTACACCTTC.

This clone was observed a single time. The V gene is TRBV20-1, the J gene TRBJ1-6; D may be TRBD1 (5 bases). Germline CDR1 is DFQATT and CDR2 is SNEGSKA (reference sequence). This CDR3 comprises 11 residues. Trimming took off 3 bases at V and 12 bases at J, with 9 bases between the two ends. The chain's CDR3 is CSARVQGPLHF. As DNA, the CDR3 is TGCAGTGCTAGGGTCCAGGGACCCCTCCACTTT.

The V and J genes are TRBV5-4 and TRBJ2-3; TRBD2 matches 10 bases. V lost 1 base, J lost 5 bases, and 7 bases stayed unmatched. Germline-derived CDR1 and CDR2 are SGHNT and YYREEE (reference sequence). The CDR3 is 16 residues long. CDR3 sequence (DNA): TGTGCCAGCAGCTTGTCTCTAGCGGGAGTTGGAGATACGCAGTATTTT. This gives the protein CASSLSLAGVGDTQYF.

V is TRBV28 and J is TRBJ2-7, with 7 bases identical to TRBD2. With 6 bases clipped from V and 1 base from J, the junction kept 12 bases outside the gene matches. The CDR3 loop spans 16 amino acids. Germline V gene data show CDR1 as MDHEN and CDR2 as SYDVKM. CDR3 sequence reads: CASRMRGRVFSYEQYF. CDR3 DNA: TGTGCCAGCAGGATGAGAGGGAGGGTGTTTTCCTACGAGCAGTACTTC.

The rearrangement links TRBV9 to TRBJ2-7; D possibly corresponds to TRBD2 (6 bases). The V gene's germline CDR1 is SGDLS and CDR2 YYNGEE. There are 16 residues in the CDR3. V lost 0 bases to trimming and J lost 6 bases, with 19 bases between them. The DNA of the CDR3 is TGTGCCAGCAGCGTAGGGAGTAGCGGCCCCTTAGGCGAGCAGTACTTC. This gives the protein CASSVGSSGPLGEQYF.

Turning to this clone: Different DNA sequences within this sample yield the same CDR3. The chain's CDR3 is CASTSANTGELFF. The CDR3 DNA reads TGTGCCAGCACTAGCGCGAACACCGGGGAGCTGTTTTTT. The gene calls are TRBV2 and TRBJ2-2; possibly TRBD2 for D (6 bases). Germline V CDR1 and CDR2: SNHLY, FYNNEI. The CDR3 length is 13 residues. The V end lost 7 bases, the J end lost 0 bases, and 6 bases lay between the germline ends. The variable domain in full, completed from reference TRBV2 and TRBJ2-2, reads EPEVTQTPSHQVTQMGQEVILRCVPISNHLYFYWYRQILGQKVEFLVSFYNNEISEKSEIFDDQFSVERPDGSNFTLKIRSTKLEDSAMYFCASTSANTGELFFGEGSRLTVL.

The V call is TRBV19, the J call TRBJ2-7; D may be TRBD2 (5 bases). The CDR3 consists of 13 residues. V was cut by 6 bases and J by 4 bases, with 13 bases left in between. Germline CDR1 and CDR2: LNHDA and SQIVND (reference sequence). The CDR3 sequence: CASRPGIGYEQYF. The CDR3 DNA reads as TGTGCCAGTAGGCCCGGGATCGGTTACGAGCAGTACTTC.

This clone was detected only once. The chain is built from TRBV5-4 and TRBJ1-4, with D possibly matching TRBD1 (6 bases). CDR1 is SGHNT and CDR2 is YYREEE in the germline V gene (reference sequence). V shed 2 bases and J shed 5 bases, with 7 bases lying between them. There are 13 residues in the CDR3. The CDR3 protein is CASSLGGNEKLFF. The CDR3 region has the DNA TGTGCCAGCAGCTTAGGGGGAAATGAAAAACTGTTTTTT.